This T cell receptor (beta chain) stems from a study of T-cell memory formation after mild COVID-19. The study's findings and limits: There were some responding clones in pre-infection memory, which suggested that cross-reactive memory had joined. A balance of CD4 and CD8 characterized clones contracting day 15 to 85, whereas later expanders leaned CD4+.

This CDR3 is built from 15 residues. V was trimmed by 2 bases and J by 0 bases, leaving 5 bases between them. Per the germline V gene, CDR1 is MNHEY and CDR2 is SVGEGT. A word on this clonotype: Its specificity is unknown.

A single record per CDR3 protein comes from TCRdb applying MiXCR to the 5' RACE reads. The sample holds about 260,000 distinct CDR3 sequences, under 20% seen once. The receptor was isolated from a man between 18 and 29 years old who had mild COVID-19 (a few samples of this study predate the infection). Cell type and time point are not known. The source material was PBMCs or a T cell subset sorted from them (not recorded which). The rearrangement links TRBV6-2 or TRBV6-3 to TRBJ2-6; D uncertain. As DNA, the CDR3 is TGTGCCAGCAGTTACATCTTCTCTGGGGCCAACGTCCTGACTTTC. It encodes CASSYIFSGANVLTF.